The 22 T cell receptor beta chains in this list originate from one sample, sequenced in a study of Tregs in tolerant kidney transplant recipients. Profiling relied on immunoSEQ multiplex PCR, and the TCRdb table lists in-frame clones only, not all of them. This sample carries 110,000 or so clones, approximately 90% of them seen once, and the ten largest clones take more than 0.5%. The specimen was CD4+ T cells from blood. These receptor sequences come from a human donor in good health.

The V gene is TRBV2, the J gene TRBJ1-1, with D perhaps TRBD1 (6 bases). The V and J ends lost 7 bases and 0 bases respectively, with 15 bases between them. This CDR3 contains 15 residues. CDR1 is SNHLY, CDR2 FYNNEI, per germline. CDR3 in amino acids: CASKTRGRMNTEAFF. As DNA, the CDR3 is TGTGCCAGCAAAACCCGGGGGCGAATGAACACTGAAGCTTTCTTT.

The sample holds one count of this clone. The rearrangement links TRBV6-1 to TRBJ1-5; D is unresolved. The V and J ends lost 10 bases and 2 bases respectively, with 15 bases between them. Germline loops: CDR1 MNHNS, CDR2 SASEGT. The CDR3 has 14 residues. The CDR3 loop reads CAINTGVRNQPQHF. CDR3 nucleotides: TGTGCCATAAATACCGGGGTACGCAATCAGCCCCAGCATTTT.

The rearrangement links TRBV15 to TRBJ1-1; tentative D call: TRBD1 (5 bases). The germline gives CDR1 LNHNV, CDR2 YYDKDF (reference sequence). The CDR3 spans 14 residues. Trimming removed 0 bases from V and 7 bases from J, with 12 bases in between. The CDR3 DNA reads TGTGCCACCAGCAGAGAACCTAGGGGCGGTGAAGCTTTCTTT. Amino acids: CATSREPRGGEAFF.

The rearrangement uses TRBV7-9 and TRBJ1-1, with 7 bases identical to TRBD1. The CDR3 runs 18 residues. CDR1 is SEHNR and CDR2 is FQNEAQ in the germline V gene (reference sequence). Trimming took 1 base from V and 3 from J; bases not matched to a gene: 14. The CDR3 DNA reads TGTGCCAGCAGCTTAGAGGGCAGGGGGTGGCCTACGGACACTGAAGCTTTCTTT. It encodes CASSLEGRGWPTDTEAFF.

The chain employs TRBV5-4 and TRBJ1-1, with a possible D match to TRBD1 (6 bases). Trimming removed 2 bases at V and 3 bases at J, with 11 bases between. CDR3 size: 14 residues. Germline CDR1 and CDR2: SGHNT and YYREEE (reference sequence). The CDR3 DNA follows: TGTGCCAGCAGCTTTCCCGCAGGGGACACTGAAGCTTTCTTT. Its protein product is CASSFPAGDTEAFF.

The chain carries TRBV29-1 and TRBJ2-5; unclear D gene. V lost 5 bases and J 2 bases, leaving 12 bases between the germline ends. CDR3 length: 13 amino acids. CDR1 SQVTM and CDR2 ANQGSEA come from the germline V gene. CDR3 loop: CSVRVRVQETQYF. For the CDR3, the DNA is TGCAGCGTTCGGGTACGGGTTCAAGAGACCCAGTACTTC.

V and J are TRBV5-4 and TRBJ1-1; D unclear. CDR1 and CDR2 (germline): SGHNT, YYREEE (reference sequence). Trimming pared 2 bases from V and 1 base from J, leaving 9 bases between. CDR3 length: 14 residues. DNA for the CDR3: TGTGCCAGCAGCTTAGATGGCAAGAACACTGAAGCTTTCTTT. Its translation is CASSLDGKNTEAFF.

The chain recombines TRBV5-1 with TRBJ1-1; a weak D match, TRBD1 (6 bases). Germline values: CDR1 SGHRS, CDR2 YFSETQ. Trimming took off 4 bases at V and 3 bases at J, with 13 bases between the two ends. The CDR3 runs to 14 residues. CDR3 loop: CASSTDSTDTEAFF. The CDR3, as DNA: TGCGCCAGCAGCACGGACAGTACAGACACTGAAGCTTTCTTT.

The rearrangement joins TRBV7-9 to TRBJ2-2; TRBD2 matches 11 bases. V shed 4 bases, J shed 4 bases, and the junction held 5 bases outside the gene matches. Germline values: CDR1 SEHNR, CDR2 FQNEAQ (reference sequence). This CDR3 is built from 16 residues. DNA of the CDR3: TGTGCCAGCAGCTCGCCGACTAGCGGGACCACCGGGGAGCTGTTTTTT. As protein: CASSSPTSGTTGELFF.

This rearrangement joins TRBV7-2 to TRBJ2-7; the D is unclear. The CDR3 is 16 residues long. With 5 bases removed from V and 5 bases from J, the gap between germline ends came to 22 bases. Looked up from germline, CDR1 is SGHTA and CDR2 is FQGNSA. The CDR3 nucleotides are TGTGCCAGCAGCCCCACCAGAAGTTACGGGCGCAACGAGCAGTACTTC. Amino acids: CASSPTRSYGRNEQYF.

The genes are TRBV6-1 and TRBJ1-4; no definite D call. This CDR3 spans 11 amino acids. Germline V gene lookup returns CDR1 MNHNS and CDR2 SASEGT. V lost 5 bases and J lost 11, with 9 bases in between. Written as DNA, the CDR3 is TGTGCCAGCAGTTACAAGGATAAACTGTTTTTT. Translating gives CASSYKDKLFF.

The chain links TRBV5-1 to TRBJ2-1; perhaps TRBD2 as D (6 bases). CDR3 length: 16 residues. Deletions cut 3 bases from V and 4 bases from J, with 17 bases between. CDR1 is SGHRS, CDR2 YFSETQ, per germline. The CDR3, as DNA: TGCGCCAGCAGCTACCTAGGAGGGTTTCAATACAATGAGCAGTTCTTC. Amino acid sequence: CASSYLGGFQYNEQFF.

V is TRBV18 and J is TRBJ2-3; tentative D call: TRBD1 (6 bases). The CDR3 sequence is 14 residues long. The germline V gene encodes CDR1 KGHSH and CDR2 LQKENI. V dropped 4 bases and J dropped 5 bases, with 13 bases sitting between them. The CDR3 region is CASSQNTGIDTQYF. CDR3 bases: TGTGCCAGCTCACAAAATACAGGGATAGATACGCAGTATTTT.

The chain employs TRBV18 and TRBJ2-4; D call uncertain. The germline CDR1 and CDR2 sequences are KGHSH and LQKENI. Trimming pared 3 bases from V and 1 base from J, leaving 7 bases between. The CDR3 consists of 14 residues. The DNA of the CDR3 is TGTGCCAGCTCACCGACCGGGGCCAAAAACATTCAGTACTTC. Its translation is CASSPTGAKNIQYF.

The V and J genes are TRBV9 and TRBJ1-1; D is undetermined. The CDR3 runs to 15 residues. V lost 3 bases and J lost 2, with 14 bases in between. Germline V lookup: CDR1 SGDLS, CDR2 YYNGEE. CDR3 nucleotide sequence: TGTGCCAGCAGCGATCCCAGAAGGGTAAACACTGAAGCTTTCTTT. Protein sequence: CASSDPRRVNTEAFF.

The chain is built from TRBV6-5 and TRBJ1-1; possibly TRBD1 for D (6 bases). V was cut by 6 bases and J by 1 base, with 15 bases left in between. The germline gives CDR1 MNHEY, CDR2 SVGAGI. This CDR3 region has 15 residues. The CDR3 sequence is CASRGGRHPNTEAFF. The CDR3 region has the DNA TGTGCCAGCAGGGGGGGGCGACATCCGAACACTGAAGCTTTCTTT.

On this clone: At one end, the junction sequence differs from germline, possibly due to a read error. The rearrangement joins TRBV7-7 to TRBJ2-5; D is perhaps TRBD1 (5 bases). This CDR3 comprises 14 residues. The germline gives CDR1 SSHAT, CDR2 FNYEAQ (reference sequence). CDR3 DNA: TGTGCTAGCAGCTTAGCAGGGCAGCAAGCGACCCAGTACTTC. Protein product: CASSLAGQQATQYF.

The DNA for the CDR3 is TGTGCCAGCACGGGACAGGGGTTTACTGAAGCTTTCTTT. This encodes CASTGQGFTEAFF. The gene calls are TRBV6-1 and TRBJ1-1; 10 nucleotides match TRBD1. CDR3 length equals 13 residues. CDR1 is MNHNS, CDR2 SASEGT, per germline. Trimming removed 7 bases from V and 5 bases from J; junction bases left unmatched: 4.

The chain carries TRBV15 and TRBJ1-1; 7 bases are shared with TRBD1. Germline V lookup: CDR1 LNHNV, CDR2 YYDKDF (reference sequence). Trimming removed 0 bases from V and 0 bases from J; junction bases left unmatched: 10. The CDR3 is 18 amino acids. The CDR3 is CATSRDPGGESMNTEAFF. The CDR3 DNA reads as TGTGCCACCAGCAGAGACCCAGGGGGGGAATCAATGAACACTGAAGCTTTCTTT.

The V and J genes are TRBV4-1 and TRBJ1-3; D is perhaps TRBD1 (5 bases). Germline CDR1 reads MGHRA; CDR2 reads YSYEKL. V was pared by 0 bases and J by 0 bases, with 9 bases between. CDR3 size: 16 residues. The CDR3 region is CASSQDWGSSGNTIYF. The CDR3 DNA follows: TGCGCCAGCAGCCAAGATTGGGGGAGCTCTGGAAACACCATATATTTT.

V gene TRBV7-6 combines with J gene TRBJ1-4; D unresolved. Trimming removed 5 bases from V and 8 bases from J, with 18 bases in between. The CDR3 sequence is 15 residues long. The germline CDR1 and CDR2 sequences are SGHVS and FNYEAQ. CDR3: CASSPRDPSGEKLFF. The CDR3 coding sequence is TGTGCCAGCAGCCCCCGGGATCCGAGCGGGGAAAAACTGTTTTTT.

The genes are TRBV15 and TRBJ2-3, with 13 bases aligning to TRBD2. The CDR3 is 19 amino acids. In germline, CDR1 is LNHNV, CDR2 YYDKDF (reference sequence). V shed 4 bases and J 5 bases; nucleotides not matched to a gene: 15. The CDR3 DNA is TGTGCCACCAGCACCTTATTCCCCCGGACTAGCGGGGGCGGAGATACGCAGTATTTT. This sequence encodes CATSTLFPRTSGGGDTQYF.